This TCR beta chain comes out of a study of patients and donors after allogeneic stem cell transplantation. TCRdb re-called the RT-PCR reads with MiXCR, one entry per CDR3 protein. The top ten clones hold more than 9% of a sample with around 200,000 distinct CDR3 sequences, 35% to 45% of them seen once. V lost 3 bases to trimming and J lost 3 bases, with 15 bases between them. Germline-derived CDR1 and CDR2 are DFQATT and SNEGSKA (reference sequence). The CDR3 spans 14 residues. Sequences were obtained from blood, either unsorted or a sorted T cell fraction (not recorded which). The chain joins TRBV20-1 to TRBJ2-7; tentatively, D is TRBD2 (6 bases). The receptor's source is a human donor who was either an allogeneic HSCT recipient or a stem cell or donor lymphocyte infusion donor (not recorded which). It is not recorded whose cells these are; they may come from a transplant donor. CDR3 nucleotide sequence: TGCAGTGCTAGCCCGGGACTCGATCGCTACGAGCAGTACTTC. It specifies CSASPGLDRYEQYF.